These T cell receptor beta chains were read from a single sample in a study of long-term antiretroviral therapy in people with HIV. The protocol was immunoSEQ multiplex PCR, while the TCRdb copy is restricted to in-frame clones and leaves out a portion. The repertoire holds 15,000 to 20,000 clones, with 60% to 80% as singletons. Sequenced here: unsorted PBMCs, sampled 2.3 years after starting antiretroviral therapy. These receptors were obtained from a middle-aged woman with HIV. Each CDR3 is given with its conserved first and last residue. D genes are given only for firm matches. Where a row states a size, it is once, few, many or the class of an expanded clone; other rows omit it.

J gene | D gene | clone size | V gene | CDR3 protein | CDR3 DNA
TRBJ2-1 | TRBD2 | few | TRBV14 | CASRGRLAVNNEQFF | TGTGCCAGCAGGGGAAGACTAGCGGTGAACAATGAGCAGTTCTTC
TRBJ1-1 | . | . | TRBV7-2 | CASSLGALYSAFF | TGTGCCAGCAGCTTAGGGGCGCTATATTCCGCTTTCTTT
TRBJ2-4 | TRBD2 | . | TRBV30 | CAWSQKTLAGGPYIQYF | TGTGCCTGGAGCCAAAAAACACTAGCGGGGGGGCCCTACATTCAGTACTTC
TRBJ2-5 | . | . | TRBV7-9 | CASSPIGSQETQYF | TGTGCCAGCAGCCCCATTGGGAGTCAAGAGACCCAGTACTTC
TRBJ1-5 | . | . | TRBV19 | CASSIRTEYQPQHF | TGTGCCAGTAGTATAAGGACGGAATATCAGCCCCAGCATTTT
TRBJ2-7 | . | . | TRBV6-1 | CASSLRGFSYEQYF | TGTGCCAGCAGTTTACGGGGCTTTTCCTACGAGCAGTACTTC
TRBJ2-6 | TRBD1 | . | TRBV25-1 | CASSDPDRSSGANVLTF | TGTGCCAGCAGTGACCCGGACAGGTCCTCTGGGGCCAACGTCCTGACTTTC
TRBJ2-2 | . | . | TRBV2 | CASSARGSNTGELFF | TGTGCCAGCAGTGCCAGGGGCTCGAACACCGGGGAGCTGTTTTTT
TRBJ1-4 | . | . | TRBV4-3 | CASSQDMKGQGEKLFF | TGCGCCAGCAGCCAAGATATGAAGGGGCAAGGTGAAAAACTGTTTTTT
TRBJ2-7 | . | . | TRBV6-1 | CASSEGQTGTRYF | TGTGCCAGCAGTGAAGGACAGACCGGGACACGGTACTTC
TRBJ2-1 | TRBD2 | . | TRBV11-2 | CASSPGTSGGIEQFF | TGTGCCAGCAGCCCCGGGACTAGCGGCGGGATTGAGCAGTTCTTC
TRBJ2-5 | . | . | TRBV6-1 | CASRRVSAGGETQYF | TGTGCCAGCAGACGGGTTAGCGCTGGGGGAGAGACCCAGTACTTC
TRBJ1-2 | . | once | TRBV5-4 | CASRFTGTYGYTF | TGTGCCAGCAGATTTACAGGGACCTATGGCTACACCTTC
TRBJ2-1 | . | . | TRBV10-2 | CASARSSSYNEQFF | TGCGCCAGCGCCCGCTCGAGCTCCTACAATGAGCAGTTCTTC
TRBJ1-3 | . | few | TRBV9 | CASSAGGSGNTIYF | TGTGCCAGCAGCGCGGGGGGCTCTGGAAACACCATATATTTT
TRBJ2-5 | . | . | TRBV7-9 | CASSSEGGAGETQYF | TGTGCCAGCAGCTCCGAGGGCGGAGCCGGGGAGACCCAGTACTTC
TRBJ1-1 | . | . | TRBV30 | CAWRLEGVVTEAFF | TGTGCCTGGAGGCTAGAGGGAGTAGTGACTGAAGCTTTCTTT
TRBJ2-5 | TRBD1 | . | TRBV5-1 | CASSFYTGVGETQYF | TGCGCCAGCAGCTTCTATACAGGGGTCGGGGAGACCCAGTACTTC
TRBJ1-5 | TRBD1 | . | TRBV7-9 | CASSSEVGTGGQPQHF | TGTGCCAGCAGCTCCGAGGTGGGCACAGGGGGCCAGCCCCAGCATTTT
TRBJ2-7 | . | . | TRBV7-9 | CASSPSSYEQYF | TGTGCCAGCAGCCCCAGCTCCTACGAGCAGTACTTC
TRBJ2-1 | TRBD2 | . | TRBV18 | CASSPTSAGGLNEQFF | TGTGCCAGCTCACCAACTTCAGCGGGGGGGCTAAATGAGCAGTTCTTC
TRBJ2-2 | TRBD2 | . | TRBV18 | CASSPLGTSEYQELFF | TGTGCCAGCTCGCCTTTGGGGACTAGCGAATATCAGGAGCTGTTTTTT
TRBJ1-2 | TRBD1 | . | TRBV4-2 | CASSPDGTGGYGYTF | TGTGCCAGCAGCCCGGACGGGACAGGGGGTTATGGCTACACCTTC
TRBJ2-3 | . | . | TRBV9 | CASSAVGLGGPTDTQYF | TGTGCCAGCAGCGCCGTAGGACTCGGGGGGCCCACAGATACGCAGTATTTT
TRBJ2-5 | . | . | TRBV30 | CAWYPRGSQETQYF | TGTGCCTGGTACCCCCGGGGTTCGCAAGAGACCCAGTACTTC
TRBJ2-7 | TRBD1 | few | TRBV11-2 | CASSPGTGRYYEQYF | TGTGCCAGCAGCCCCGGGACAGGGAGGTACTACGAGCAGTACTTC
TRBJ2-7 | . | . | TRBV29-1 | CSVEEQTFTREQYF | TGCAGCGTTGAAGAACAGACCTTTACTCGAGAGCAGTACTTC
TRBJ2-7 | TRBD2 | . | TRBV10-2 | CASSDYGTITYEQYF | TGCGCCAGCAGTGATTACGGGACTATAACCTACGAGCAGTACTTC
TRBJ1-1 | TRBD1 | . | TRBV14 | CASSPRTGLFESYTEAFF | TGTGCCAGCAGCCCTCGGACAGGGCTTTTCGAATCGTACACTGAAGCTTTCTTT
TRBJ1-4 | . | . | TRBV29-1 | CSVEDRGRGLFF | TGCAGCGTTGAAGATCGGGGCAGAGGACTGTTTTTT
TRBJ2-5 | . | . | TRBV5-8 | CASSLYPLIQETQYF | TGTGCCAGCAGCCTATATCCTCTCATCCAAGAGACCCAGTACTTC
TRBJ2-1 | TRBD2 | . | TRBV15 | CATSRDGGRASGGNEQFF | TGTGCCACCAGCAGAGATGGGGGGAGGGCTAGCGGGGGAAATGAGCAGTTCTTC
TRBJ1-6 | TRBD1 | . | TRBV6-5 | CASRSTGVNSPLHF | TGTGCCAGCAGGTCTACAGGGGTCAATTCACCCCTCCACTTT
TRBJ1-1 | . | . | TRBV5-8 | CASSLMENTEAFF | TGTGCCAGCAGCTTGATGGAGAACACTGAAGCTTTCTTT
TRBJ2-7 | . | . | TRBV5-1 | CASSLAPSYEQYF | TGCGCCAGCAGCTTGGCTCCTTCCTACGAGCAGTACTTC